A single sample gave rise to the 29 T cell receptor beta chains below, sequenced in a study of cytomegalovirus exposure and HLA in healthy donors (dated by TCRdb to 2016 to 2017). Library preparation employed the immunoSEQ multiplex PCR assay. A mixture of 60 forward primers for TCR Vbeta segments and 13 reverse primers for TCR Jbeta segments was used in the multiplex PCR. In TCRdb, the immuneACCESS table is reduced to in-frame sequences with V and J assigned. These tables do not hold every clone; where another copy was compared, an unresolved V gene accounts for under half, and the others remain unexplained. In all, the sample holds around 130,000 clones, and just under 75% of those were seen once. The leading ten clones occupy around 7% of the sample. The specimen sequenced was PBMCs. Every receptor here comes from a man aged 40-55 years in good health and CMV-seropositive.

V and J are TRBV27 and TRBJ1-5; D perhaps matches TRBD1 (5 bases). The CDR3 runs 14 residues. The V gene lost 2 bases and the J gene lost 7 bases, with 12 bases spanning the gap. Germline CDR1 is MNHEY and CDR2 is SMNVEV (reference sequence). CDR3 region: CASSLGAARQPQHF. CDR3 DNA sequence: TGTGCCAGCAGTTTAGGGGCAGCGAGGCAGCCCCAGCATTTT.

This clone was counted a single time. V and J are TRBV5-4 and TRBJ1-1; D possibly corresponds to TRBD1 (5 bases). Between the trimmed V and J ends, which lost 4 bases and 7 bases, there was a span of 23 bases. Germline CDR1 is SGHNT and CDR2 is YYREEE (reference sequence). This CDR3 has 16 amino acids. CDR3 sequence (DNA): TGTGCCAGCAGCCCAGGGACTCAAGCAAGATGGGGTGAAGCTTTCTTT. It encodes CASSPGTQARWGEAFF.

The chain joins TRBV25-1 to TRBJ1-6; D gene unclear. Germline-derived CDR1 and CDR2 are MGHDK and SYGVNS. CDR3 length equals 14 residues. The ends were cut back, 5 bases at V and 10 bases at J, with 15 bases in the middle. Written as DNA, the CDR3 is TGTGCCAGCAGTTGGGCACCCCCCCGGTCACCCCTCCACTTT. Translation gives CASSWAPPRSPLHF.

The CDR3 DNA is TGTGCCAGCAGTTTACTCCTGAATGAGCAGTTCTTC. Its protein product is CASSLLLNEQFF. This chain joins TRBV28 and TRBJ2-1; D is unresolved. The CDR3 runs 12 residues. Trimming cost V 2 bases and J 7 bases, with 6 bases left between them. The germline V gene encodes CDR1 MDHEN and CDR2 SYDVKM.

This sequence joins TRBV28 and TRBJ2-1; 7 positions match TRBD1. The V gene end was trimmed by 6 bases and the J gene end by 10 bases; junction bases not matched to a gene: 3. From germline, CDR1 is MDHEN and CDR2 SYDVKM. The CDR3 contains 11 residues. CDR3 in amino acids: CASRGTAEQFF. CDR3 in DNA: TGTGCCAGCAGGGGGACAGCCGAGCAGTTCTTC.

The chain couples TRBV7-9 to TRBJ2-7, with a possible D match to TRBD2 (5 bases). The CDR3 covers 16 residues. Trimming stripped 1 base from V and 0 bases from J, with 13 bases between. In germline, CDR1 is SEHNR, CDR2 FQNEAQ (reference sequence). CDR3: CASSLGSAGVSYEQYF. CDR3 coding DNA: TGTGCCAGCAGCTTAGGATCTGCGGGCGTCTCCTACGAGCAGTACTTC.

The chain joins TRBV6-5 to TRBJ1-1; D is possibly TRBD1 (6 bases). The CDR3 covers 15 residues. Trimming stripped 0 bases from V and 2 bases from J, with 10 bases between. Germline V lookup: CDR1 MNHEY, CDR2 SVGAGI. The CDR3 loop reads CASSYSTGVNTEAFF. The CDR3 DNA is TGTGCCAGCAGTTACTCGACAGGAGTTAACACTGAAGCTTTCTTT.

In DNA form, the CDR3 reads TGTGCCAGCAGCCTATTGCATGAAAACATTCAGTACTTC. Encoded protein: CASSLLHENIQYF. The chain uses TRBV28 and TRBJ2-4; D gene uncertain. The V gene's germline CDR1 is MDHEN and CDR2 SYDVKM. The CDR3 is made up of 13 amino acids. Trimming cost V 6 bases and J 5 bases, with 11 bases left between them.

The table lists this clone with a few counts. The chain carries TRBV6-5 and TRBJ1-6; no reliable D call. CDR3 length: 12 amino acids. V lost 4 bases and J lost 12, with 10 bases in between. In germline, CDR1 is MNHEY, CDR2 SVGAGI. In DNA, the CDR3 is TGTGCCAGCAGTTTGAAAACGGGACCCCTCCACTTT. Translated, it gives CASSLKTGPLHF.

The V call is TRBV19, the J call TRBJ2-1; possible D gene TRBD1, 6 bases. V lost 2 bases to trimming and J lost 1 base, with 12 bases between them. This CDR3 spans 16 amino acids. From germline, CDR1 is LNHDA and CDR2 SQIVND (reference sequence). Here the CDR3 reads CASSISQGMSYNEQFF. CDR3 in DNA: TGTGCCAGTAGTATAAGCCAGGGGATGTCCTACAATGAGCAGTTCTTC.

Regarding this clone: This is likely a read error, given that the CDR3 carries no conserved phenylalanine or tryptophan at its end. The chain couples TRBV9 to TRBJ2-3; 8 nucleotides align to TRBD2. V lost 2 bases and J lost 2; bases outside the gene matches: 4. CDR1 is SGDLS and CDR2 is YYNGEE in the germline V gene. CDR3 length equals 15 residues. The CDR3 DNA sequence: TGTGCCAGCAGCGTGGCGGGAGGTTCCACAGATACGCAGTATCTT. Its translation is CASSVAGGSTDTQYL.

The V call is TRBV5-1, the J call TRBJ2-3; 9 positions agree with TRBD2. From germline, CDR1 is SGHRS and CDR2 YFSETQ. The CDR3 contains 16 residues. J was trimmed by 6 bases and V by 0 bases; bases with no gene match: 8. The CDR3 nucleotides are TGCGCCAGCAGCTTGGCGGCTAGCGGGAAGTATGATACGCAGTATTTT. As protein: CASSLAASGKYDTQYF.

The V call is TRBV2, the J call TRBJ1-5; 11 nucleotides agree with TRBD1. J gave up 0 bases and V 7 bases, and 11 bases lay outside the gene matches. The germline CDR1 and CDR2 sequences are SNHLY and FYNNEI. This CDR3 has 18 amino acids. CDR3 loop: CASINRDRGRNSNQPQHF. Here the CDR3 DNA reads TGTGCCAGCATCAATCGGGACAGGGGGAGGAATAGCAATCAGCCCCAGCATTTT.

The chain combines TRBV4-1 with TRBJ2-1; 9 nucleotides agree with TRBD2. The CDR3 has 15 amino acids. CDR1 and CDR2 (germline): MGHRA, YSYEKL. Losses at the gene ends were 0 bases for V and 7 bases for J; bases not matched to a gene: 4. Here the CDR3 DNA reads TGCGCCAGCAGCCAAGATAGCGGGGGCTCAAATGAGCAGTTCTTC. Amino acid sequence: CASSQDSGGSNEQFF.

The chain couples TRBV7-9 to TRBJ2-7, with a tentative D call TRBD1 (6 bases). The V and J ends lost 5 bases and 2 bases respectively, with 16 bases between them. The CDR3 is 15 residues long. Germline assignment: CDR1 SEHNR and CDR2 FQNEAQ (reference sequence). In DNA, the CDR3 is TGTGCCAGCAGCCACCGACAGGTTAGGCCCTACGAGCAGTACTTC. This gives the protein CASSHRQVRPYEQYF.

The chain couples TRBV11-1 to TRBJ1-1; TRBD1 matches 7 bases. This CDR3 contains 15 residues. CDR1 is SGHAT, CDR2 FQDESV, per germline (reference sequence). J gave up 1 base and V 4 bases, and 6 bases lay outside the gene matches. CDR3 DNA: TGTGCCAGCAGCTCGACAGGGTTTGCGAACACTGAAGCTTTCTTT. It specifies CASSSTGFANTEAFF.

The chain combines TRBV5-4 with TRBJ1-2; no firm D call. CDR3 size: 10 residues. The germline V gene encodes CDR1 SGHNT and CDR2 YYREEE (reference sequence). V was shortened by 1 base and J by 8 bases, with 3 bases between the two germline ends. In DNA, the CDR3 is TGTGCCAGCAGCTTGAGCGGCTACACCTTC. Protein product: CASSLSGYTF.

The sample holds a few counts of this clone. The chain is built from TRBV5-1 and TRBJ2-7; 9 positions agree with TRBD2. CDR1 and CDR2 from the germline V gene are SGHRS and YFSETQ. The CDR3 is made up of 13 amino acids. The ends lost 3 bases at V and 5 bases at J; junction bases unmatched: 3. In nucleotides, the CDR3 is TGCGCCAGCAGCTCTAGCGGGATACACGAGCAGTACTTC. Its protein product is CASSSSGIHEQYF.

The chain links TRBV5-1 to TRBJ1-1; D possibly corresponds to TRBD1 (6 bases). The CDR3 runs 14 residues. Germline lookup yields CDR1 SGHRS and CDR2 YFSETQ. Trimming stripped 4 bases from V and 2 bases from J, with 12 bases between. Here the CDR3 reads CASSTGDTNTEAFF. The CDR3 nucleotides read TGCGCCAGCAGCACCGGGGACACAAACACTGAAGCTTTCTTT.

V gene TRBV7-9 combines with J gene TRBJ2-5; D ambiguous. Trimming took 1 base from V and 3 from J, leaving 9 bases between them. This CDR3 spans 14 amino acids. Germline V gene data show CDR1 as SEHNR and CDR2 as FQNEAQ (reference sequence). CDR3 DNA: TGTGCCAGCAGCTTAGGCCTAGTGGAAGAGACCCAGTACTTC. Translated, it gives CASSLGLVEETQYF.

This clone appeared a few times. V usage is TRBV7-8 and J usage is TRBJ1-4; D unclear. Trimming pared 5 bases from V and 0 bases from J, leaving 10 bases between. CDR1 is SGHVS, CDR2 FQNEAQ, per germline. CDR3 size: 15 residues. CDR3 loop: CASSPARATNEKLFF. CDR3 nucleotides: TGTGCCAGCAGCCCAGCCCGGGCAACTAATGAAAAACTGTTTTTT.

The chain joins TRBV30 to TRBJ2-5, with D possibly TRBD2 on 7 matching bases. CDR1 and CDR2 from the germline V gene are GTSNPN and SVGIG (reference sequence). CDR3 size: 13 residues. V gave up 2 bases and J gave up 5 bases, with 12 bases separating them. DNA for the CDR3: TGTGCCTGGAGTTGGGGGGGGGCGGAGACCCAGTACTTC. This encodes CAWSWGGAETQYF.

The chain joins TRBV5-1 to TRBJ1-1; 7 bases are a match to TRBD1. In germline, CDR1 is SGHRS, CDR2 YFSETQ. The CDR3 is made up of 14 amino acids. Trimming removed 3 bases from V and 1 base from J; junction bases left unmatched: 3. CDR3: CASSSGTANTEAFF. The CDR3 DNA reads as TGCGCCAGCAGCTCCGGGACAGCGAACACTGAAGCTTTCTTT.

The sample holds a few counts of this clone. The V gene is TRBV7-9, the J gene TRBJ1-1, with TRBD1 matching over 7 bases. With V trimmed by 2 bases and J by 4 bases, 10 bases remained unmatched. The length of the CDR3 is 16 residues. CDR1 is SEHNR, CDR2 FQNEAQ, per germline (reference sequence). CDR3 DNA sequence: TGTGCCAGCAGCTTACGGGCAGGGGGATCGAGCACTGAAGCTTTCTTT. Protein sequence: CASSLRAGGSSTEAFF.

The gene calls are TRBV6-5 and TRBJ2-5; maybe TRBD1 (6 bases). Trimming stripped 5 bases from V and 2 bases from J, with 15 bases between. CDR3 length equals 15 residues. Germline V lookup: CDR1 MNHEY, CDR2 SVGAGI. Here the CDR3 reads CASSALGHPQETQYF. The CDR3 region has the DNA TGTGCCAGCAGTGCACTGGGACACCCACAAGAGACCCAGTACTTC.

The gene calls are TRBV11-3 and TRBJ2-3; a weak D match, TRBD2 (5 bases). CDR3 length equals 14 residues. Trimming took off 3 bases at V and 5 bases at J, with 12 bases between the two ends. Germline assignment: CDR1 SGHNT and CDR2 YENEEA. The CDR3 DNA follows: TGTGCCAGCAGCTTGGTTGGAGGAGGAGATACGCAGTATTTT. Amino acids: CASSLVGGGDTQYF.

This chain's CDR3 is CASSSLDRAPDTQYF. As DNA, the CDR3 is TGCGCCAGCAGCTCGCTAGACAGGGCCCCAGATACGCAGTATTTT. The chain couples TRBV5-1 to TRBJ2-3; 7 nucleotides line up with TRBD1. There are 15 residues in the CDR3. The V and J ends lost 3 bases and 4 bases, in that order; junction bases with no gene match: 8. Germline V gene lookup returns CDR1 SGHRS and CDR2 YFSETQ.

The chain is built from TRBV28 and TRBJ1-1; D unclear. Germline CDR1 is MDHEN and CDR2 is SYDVKM. The CDR3 sequence is 14 residues long. Trimming shortened V by 6 bases and J by 0 bases, and 11 bases separated the two germline ends. CDR3 region: CASSPDTVNTEAFF. CDR3 DNA: TGTGCCAGCAGCCCCGACACTGTGAACACTGAAGCTTTCTTT.

This chain links TRBV6-1 with TRBJ2-1; 11 bases fit TRBD2. The germline CDR1 and CDR2 sequences are MNHNS and SASEGT. This CDR3 region has 14 residues. After removal of 6 bases from V and 9 bases from J, the junction contained 7 bases not matched to a gene. CDR3 nucleotide sequence: TGTGCCAGCAGAGCTAGCGGGAGGTTCGGTGAGCAGTTCTTC. Its protein product is CASRASGRFGEQFF.